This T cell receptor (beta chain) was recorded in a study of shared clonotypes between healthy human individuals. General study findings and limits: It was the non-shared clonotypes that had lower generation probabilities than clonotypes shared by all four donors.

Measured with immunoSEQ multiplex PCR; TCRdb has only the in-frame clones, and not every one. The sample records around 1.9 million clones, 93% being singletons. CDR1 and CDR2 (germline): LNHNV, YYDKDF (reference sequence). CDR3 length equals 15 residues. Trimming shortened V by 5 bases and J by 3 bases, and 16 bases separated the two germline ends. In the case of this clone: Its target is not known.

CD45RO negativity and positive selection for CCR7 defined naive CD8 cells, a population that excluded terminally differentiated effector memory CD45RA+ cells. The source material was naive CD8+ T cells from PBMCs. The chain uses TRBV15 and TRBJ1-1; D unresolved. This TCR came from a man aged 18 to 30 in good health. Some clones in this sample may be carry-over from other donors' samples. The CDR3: CATSFRLGPDTEAFF. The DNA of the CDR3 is TGTGCCACCAGCTTCCGCCTCGGACCCGACACTGAAGCTTTCTTT.